This T cell receptor beta chain appears in the sequencing data of a study of blood T cells in healthy people across ages. V shed 0 bases and J shed 2 bases, with 10 bases lying between them. The CDR3 is made up of 15 amino acids. CDR1 and CDR2 (germline): PRHDT, FYEKMQ (reference sequence). The use of a sample-barcoded 5' primer and a J-beta primer mix characterized a second PCR of roughly 6 to 11 cycles. Each CDR3 protein gets one entry after TCRdb re-called the 5' RACE reads with MiXCR. The table records 1.5 million to 2 million distinct CDR3 sequences, just under 50% of them present only once. Donor samples were obtained from healthy Caucasian individuals from Russia, aged 6 to 90.

The chain links TRBV13 to TRBJ1-2; D perhaps matches TRBD1 (5 bases). The TCR sequence derives from a woman aged 40 to 50 in good health. The sample consisted of blood. CDR3 in amino acids: CASSLGRTPNYGYTF. CDR3 bases: TGTGCCAGCAGCTTAGGCCGGACACCAAACTATGGCTACACCTTC.